This entry features one T cell receptor (beta chain) sequence. Its specificity is not known. These data come from a study of cytomegalovirus exposure and HLA in healthy donors. Regarding the study as a whole: Some TCR beta chains (roughly 160 of them) were listed as cytomegalovirus-associated. There were reportedly fewer N-insertions in an Asian-associated ancestry cluster than the roughly 700-donor mean, in a later analysis. Some segments of the V type, notably TRBV6-2 and TRBV6-3, were excluded as indistinguishable. The presence/absence work took it that sequencing depth was about the same across donors.

Germline V gene data show CDR1 as SQVTM and CDR2 as ANQGSEA. V was clipped by 3 bases and J by 7 bases; unmatched bases: 9. This CDR3 contains 14 residues. Amplification used 60 Vbeta primers and 13 Jbeta primers. The data were produced by immunoSEQ multiplex PCR, yet TCRdb's version contains in-frame clones alone and is incomplete. Here the sample spans around 110,000 clones, 70% to 80% being singletons. The receptor was isolated from a woman aged 18-30 years in good health and CMV-seronegative. Sample: PBMCs. The rearrangement links TRBV29-1 to TRBJ2-1; 7 bases are a match to TRBD1. In nucleotides, the CDR3 is TGCAGCGTTGATCTAAGGGGGCCAGGTAATGAGCAGTTCTTC. Translating gives CSVDLRGPGNEQFF.